These 4 T cell receptor beta chains were all obtained from the same sample, sequenced in a study of shared clonotypes between healthy human individuals. Sequencing was performed with immunoSEQ multiplex PCR; in TCRdb, only in-frame clones are kept and a portion is missing. This sample carries over a million clones, about 77% of them seen once, and the ten largest clones take about 1.5%. Sequenced material: memory CD4+ T cells sorted from blood. As to subset: CD45RA-negative fraction. The source of these receptors is a man in his late teens or twenties in good health.

The rearrangement joins TRBV5-1 to TRBJ1-1, with a possible D match to TRBD1 (5 bases). The CDR3 is 16 amino acids. Between the trimmed V and J ends, which lost 4 bases and 3 bases, there was a span of 19 bases. CDR1 and CDR2 (germline): SGHRS, YFSETQ. This CDR3 reads CASSVGRGWGDTEAFF. DNA of the CDR3: TGCGCCAGCAGCGTCGGACGGGGGTGGGGGGACACTGAAGCTTTCTTT. The full variable domain, completed using reference TRBV5-1 and TRBJ1-1, is KAGVTQTPRYLIKTRGQQVTLSCSPISGHRSVSWYQQTPGQGLQFLFEYFSETQRNKGNFPGRFSGRQFSNSRSEMNVSTLELGDSALYLCASSVGRGWGDTEAFFGQGTRLTVV.

The V gene is TRBV5-1, the J gene TRBJ1-5; possible D gene TRBD1, 5 bases. This CDR3 spans 13 amino acids. Germline V CDR1 and CDR2: SGHRS, YFSETQ. V lost 5 bases, J lost 5 bases, and 11 bases lay in between. The CDR3 region is CASRLRGDQPQHF. CDR3 nucleotide sequence: TGCGCCAGCAGGCTCCGGGGGGATCAGCCCCAGCATTTT.

This clone was seen just once. This chain connects TRBV30 to TRBJ1-4; D might be TRBD1 (5 bases). Germline CDR1 and CDR2: GTSNPN and SVGIG (reference sequence). The CDR3 consists of 15 residues. Trimming removed 1 base at V and 0 bases at J, with 9 bases between. The CDR3 protein is CAWSGGVTTNEKLFF. CDR3 in DNA: TGTGCCTGGAGTGGAGGGGTTACAACTAATGAAAAACTGTTTTTT.

The chain joins TRBV14 to TRBJ2-3; D is perhaps TRBD2 (6 bases). This CDR3 comprises 13 residues. Trimming took off 5 bases at V and 5 bases at J, with 11 bases between the two ends. CDR1 SGHDN and CDR2 FVKESK come from the germline V gene. CDR3 nucleotides: TGTGCCAGCAGCATTCAGGGAGGAGATACGCAGTATTTT. Translating it yields CASSIQGGDTQYF.